Following are 18 T cell receptor beta chains from one sample sequenced in a study of T cell repertoires in cytomegalovirus infection. From the reads, TCRdb called clonotypes with MiXCR, one entry per CDR3 protein. The table records 700,000 to 850,000 distinct CDR3 sequences, around a third of them present only once. Their antigens remain unidentified. Sequencing used cultured CD8+ T cells from PBMCs, obtained from culture after CMV antigen stimulation. These receptors came from a human donor in good health (CMV status not recorded). Some clones in this sample may be carry-over from other donors' samples.

V and J are TRBV7-2 and TRBJ2-7, with D maybe TRBD2 (6 bases). The germline V gene has CDR1 SGHTA and CDR2 FQGNSA. The CDR3 has 13 amino acids. V lost 4 bases and J 7 bases, leaving 14 bases between the germline ends. The chain's CDR3 is CASSSRGILEQYV. The CDR3 DNA follows: TGTGCCAGCAGCTCCCGCGGGATTCTTGAGCAGTACGTC.

The gene calls are TRBV27 and TRBJ2-7; TRBD2 is a possible D gene (5 bases). Between the trimmed V and J ends, which lost 6 bases and 3 bases, there was a span of 18 bases. The CDR3 totals 15 residues. Per germline, CDR1 MNHEY and CDR2 SMNVEV (reference sequence). In DNA, the CDR3 is TGTGCCAGCAGCCCTTTCGGGATCGGGTACTACGAGCAGTACGTC. Translated, it gives CASSPFGIGYYEQYV.

This clonotype has at least ten counts. The genes are TRBV7-2 and TRBJ2-3, with TRBD2 identical over 8 bases. CDR3 length: 14 residues. Trimming took 1 base from V and 6 from J; bases not matched to a gene: 3. The V gene's germline CDR1 is SGHTA and CDR2 FQGNSA. Here the CDR3 reads CASSLGGGPDTQYF. The CDR3 DNA follows: TGTGCCAGCAGCTTAGGCGGGGGGCCGGATACGCAGTATTTT. Drawing the rest from reference TRBV7-2 and TRBJ2-3, the complete variable domain is GAGVSQSPSNKVTEKGKDVELRCDPISGHTALYWYRQSLGQGLEFLIYFQGNSAPDKSGLPSDRFSAERTGGSVSTLTIQRTQQEDSAVYLCASSLGGGPDTQYFGPGTRLTVL.

In its sample, this clonotype was seen many times. The rearrangement links TRBV12-3 or TRBV12-4 to TRBJ1-4; TRBD1 agrees at 11 bases. There are 16 residues in the CDR3. V was clipped by 0 bases and J by 9 bases; unmatched bases: 6. The CDR3 here is CASSLALGQGAKKLFF. The DNA for the CDR3 is TGTGCCAGCAGTTTAGCCCTAGGACAGGGGGCGAAAAAACTGTTTTTT.

This sequence joins TRBV4-3 and TRBJ2-3; TRBD2 might be the D (6 bases). CDR1 is LGHNA, CDR2 YSLEER, per germline. Trimming took 0 bases from V and 6 from J, leaving 13 bases between them. This CDR3 is built from 15 residues. Here the CDR3 reads CASSQEIAGGDTQYF. The CDR3 DNA is TGCGCCAGCAGCCAAGAGATAGCTGGGGGGGATACGCAGTATTTT.

This chain links TRBV27 with TRBJ1-2; 10 bases are a match to TRBD1. V shed 4 bases and J 4 bases; nucleotides not matched to a gene: 6. The CDR3 contains 15 residues. CDR1 MNHEY and CDR2 SMNVEV come from the germline V gene (reference sequence). Here the CDR3 DNA reads TGTGCCAGCAGTTGGAGACAGGGGGCGCTCTATGGCTACACCTTC. Encoded protein: CASSWRQGALYGYTF.

This clonotype has ten or more counts. The chain uses TRBV7-9 and TRBJ2-5; D is possibly TRBD1 (6 bases). Trimming removed 5 bases from V and 5 bases from J, with 12 bases in between. Looked up from germline, CDR1 is SEHNR and CDR2 is FQNEAQ (reference sequence). This CDR3 has 13 amino acids. The CDR3, as DNA: TGTGCCAGCAGCCCGGGACAACGGGAGACCCAGTACTTC. Amino acids: CASSPGQRETQYF.

The rearrangement joins TRBV4-1 to TRBJ2-2; D remains unclear. V gave up 1 base and J gave up 3 bases, with 6 bases separating them. This CDR3 is 14 amino acids long. The germline V gene encodes CDR1 MGHRA and CDR2 YSYEKL. The CDR3 here is CASSQGRYTGELFF. The CDR3 bases are TGCGCCAGCAGCCAAGGAAGATACACCGGGGAGCTGTTTTTT.

This clonotype has a handful of counts. This chain uses TRBV19 with TRBJ2-2; D remains ambiguous. The CDR3 loop spans 16 amino acids. Trimming shortened V by 1 base and J by 4 bases, and 13 bases separated the two germline ends. CDR1 and CDR2 (germline): LNHDA, SQIVND (reference sequence). CDR3 protein: CASSIGSGRLTGELFF. CDR3 coding DNA: TGTGCCAGTAGTATAGGATCCGGCAGGCTCACCGGGGAGCTGTTTTTT.

The V call is TRBV18, the J call TRBJ2-5, with D hard to call. This CDR3 spans 13 amino acids. Germline CDR1 and CDR2: KGHSH and LQKENI. The V gene lost 6 bases and the J gene lost 0 bases, with 8 bases spanning the gap. The CDR3 reads CASSIGNQETQYF. The CDR3 region has the DNA TGTGCCAGCTCCATTGGTAACCAAGAGACCCAGTACTTC.

This clonotype was counted ten times or more. The V and J genes are TRBV7-6 and TRBJ2-1, with 11 bases identical to TRBD2. CDR3 length: 15 residues. The V and J ends lost 8 bases and 8 bases, in that order; junction bases with no gene match: 11. The germline V gene has CDR1 SGHVS and CDR2 FNYEAQ. For the CDR3, the DNA is TGTGCCAGCTCACCGGCGCTAGCGGGGGGCCATGAGCAGTTCTTC. It specifies CASSPALAGGHEQFF. Drawing the rest from reference TRBV7-6 and TRBJ2-1, the complete variable domain is GAGVSQSPRYKVTKRGQDVALRCDPISGHVSLYWYRQALGQGPEFLTYFNYEAQQDKSGLPNDRFSAERPEGSISTLTIQRTEQRDSAMYRCASSPALAGGHEQFFGPGTRLTVL.

This clonotype was detected many times. CDR3 nucleotide sequence: TGTGCCAGCAGCTCCAAAGACGACAGAGAGCAGTTCTTC. This gives the protein CASSSKDDREQFF. The chain carries TRBV11-1 and TRBJ2-1; a weak D match, TRBD1 (5 bases). The germline V gene has CDR1 SGHAT and CDR2 FQDESV (reference sequence). V shed 4 bases and J shed 10 bases, with 14 bases lying between them. The CDR3 totals 13 residues.

This clonotype showed up just a few times. The chain employs TRBV7-6 and TRBJ1-1; D is possibly TRBD1 (6 bases). The V end was cut by 5 bases, the J end by 6 bases, with 16 bases between. The germline gives CDR1 SGHVS, CDR2 FNYEAQ. CDR3 length: 14 residues. The CDR3 region is CASSPTQGPPEAFF. The CDR3 region has the DNA TGTGCCAGCAGCCCTACACAGGGTCCTCCTGAAGCTTTCTTT.

This clonotype was observed many times. The chain employs TRBV7-6 and TRBJ2-2; a possible D gene is TRBD2 (5 bases). Trimming stripped 1 base from V and 6 bases from J, with 6 bases between. The CDR3 is made up of 13 amino acids. Per the germline V gene, CDR1 is SGHVS and CDR2 is FNYEAQ. The CDR3 sequence is CASSLVGAGELFF. DNA of the CDR3: TGTGCCAGCAGCTTAGTCGGGGCCGGGGAGCTGTTTTTT.

This clonotype was counted only a few times. The V gene is TRBV7-6, the J gene TRBJ2-5, with a possible D match to TRBD1 (6 bases). The CDR3 is 14 residues long. Germline V gene lookup returns CDR1 SGHVS and CDR2 FNYEAQ. The germline V and J ends were trimmed by 7 bases and 2 bases, with 14 bases remaining between them. The CDR3 nucleotides are TGTGCCAGCACCACCATCGGACAGCAAGAGACCCAGTACTTC. Its protein is CASTTIGQQETQYF.

The V call is TRBV4-2, the J call TRBJ2-2; a weak D match, TRBD2 (6 bases). Germline CDR1 reads LGHNA; CDR2 reads YNFKEQ. The CDR3 spans 11 residues. Trimming shortened V by 6 bases and J by 8 bases, and 7 bases separated the two germline ends. This chain's CDR3 is CASREGGELFF. The CDR3 DNA sequence: TGTGCCAGCAGGGAGGGGGGGGAGCTGTTTTTT.

This chain connects TRBV6-6 to TRBJ2-5; the match to TRBD1 covers 7 bases. Germline CDR1 MNHNY, CDR2 SVGAGI (reference sequence). The V gene end was trimmed by 0 bases and the J gene end by 2 bases; junction bases not matched to a gene: 3. The CDR3 covers 15 residues. CDR3 nucleotide sequence: TGTGCCAGCAGTTACTCGCAGGGACAGCAAGAGACCCAGTACTTC. Protein: CASSYSQGQQETQYF.

This clonotype was found a few times. The chain is built from TRBV29-1 and TRBJ2-1, with 7 bases that match TRBD1. The J segment lost 4 bases and the V segment lost 5 bases, leaving 8 bases of the junction unmatched. The CDR3 has 14 amino acids. Germline values: CDR1 SQVTM, CDR2 ANQGSEA. CDR3 in DNA: TGCAGCGTTTCCGGGACAGATACTTACAATGAGCAGTTCTTC. Translating it yields CSVSGTDTYNEQFF.